These T cell receptor beta chains were read from a single sample in a study of cytomegalovirus exposure and HLA in healthy donors. Using immunoSEQ multiplex PCR, the repertoire was profiled, and TCRdb retains in-frame clones only, with some absent. The sample carries around 150,000 clones, around 80% recorded once. Sequences were obtained from PBMCs. Receptors originate from a woman between 25 and 40 years old in good health and CMV-seropositive. Each CDR3 is given with its conserved first and last residue. D genes are given only for firm matches. Not all rows give a size; the values are once, few, many and, for expanded clones, a class.

TGTGCCAGCAGTTACTCGGGCAACCAAGGAAACACCATATATTTT,CASSYSGNQGNTIYF,.,TRBV6-5,.,TRBJ1-3
TGCGCCAGCAGCCAAGATACGGTAGGGACAGAGTTTAATGAAAAACTGTTTTTT,CASSQDTVGTEFNEKLFF,TRBD1,TRBV4-3,.,TRBJ1-4
TGTGCCATCAGTGAGTTCGTAGAAGGCTACACCTTC,CAISEFVEGYTF,.,TRBV10-3,.,TRBJ1-2
TGTGCCAGCAGCATGACTAGCGGGGGGCAGTTCTTC,CASSMTSGGQFF,TRBD2,TRBV7-8,.,TRBJ2-1
TGCGCCAGCAGCTTGGACGCTAGCGGGGGGGGAGAGACCCAGTACTTC,CASSLDASGGGETQYF,TRBD2,TRBV5-1,once,TRBJ2-5
TGTGCCAGCAGCATCCTTAGCGGGGGAAGGGATACGCAGTATTTT,CASSILSGGRDTQYF,TRBD2,TRBV9,.,TRBJ2-3
TGCAGCCCCCAAGGGGGACTGAACACTGAAGCTTTCTTT,CSPQGGLNTEAFF,.,TRBV29-1,.,TRBJ1-1
TGCGCCAGCAGCTTGGGACTAGCGGGGATAAATGAGCAGTTCTTC,CASSLGLAGINEQFF,TRBD2,TRBV5-1,few,TRBJ2-1
TGCGCCAGCCGAAGGGGGGGAAGAGATACGCAGTATTTT,CASRRGGRDTQYF,.,TRBV4-3,.,TRBJ2-3
TGTGCCAGCAGTTACTCGACGACTGTGGGGAGTGCCCTCCACTTT,CASSYSTTVGSALHF,.,TRBV6-6,.,TRBJ1-6
TGTGCCAGCGCAGCTAGCGGCCTCAGAAAGCAGTTCTTC,CASAASGLRKQFF,TRBD2,TRBV6-5,.,TRBJ2-1
TGTGCCAGCAGTGAATGGAGCACTGTCCAAGCTTTCTTT,CASSEWSTVQAFF,.,TRBV6-1,once,TRBJ1-1
TGTGCCAGCAGTGAGGACAGGGGGACCGGGGAGCTGTTTTTT,CASSEDRGTGELFF,TRBD1,TRBV9,few,TRBJ2-2
TGTGCCAGTATGGCTCTGACCGCGTCTTGGGGGGACTATGGCTACACCTTC,CASMALTASWGDYGYTF,.,TRBV19,.,TRBJ1-2
TGTGCCAATAGTATAGGGGACAGGGAGAACACCGGGGAGCTGTTTTTT,CANSIGDRENTGELFF,TRBD1,TRBV19,.,TRBJ2-2
TGTGCCAGCAGCTCCTCACAGGGGGCGGGAGGCTACACCTTC,CASSSSQGAGGYTF,TRBD1,TRBV7-8,few,TRBJ1-2
TGTGCCAGCAGTAACCCTTCATTGACAGGGAAGGAGACCCAGTACTTC,CASSNPSLTGKETQYF,TRBD1,TRBV25-1,.,TRBJ2-5
TGTGCCAGCAGCTTAAATTCCCCAGGTGACACCGGGGAGCTGTTTTTT,CASSLNSPGDTGELFF,.,TRBV7-3,.,TRBJ2-2
TGTGCCAGCAGCTGGATTGGACAGTCTAATTCACCCCTCCACTTT,CASSWIGQSNSPLHF,.,TRBV11-1,.,TRBJ1-6
TGTGCCAGCAGCCCCGTGGGGGGGGCTGTGGTCAATGAGCAGTTCTTC,CASSPVGGAVVNEQFF,.,TRBV7-2,.,TRBJ2-1
TGTGCCTGGAGTCGTCCCTACTATGGCTACACCTTC,CAWSRPYYGYTF,.,TRBV30,.,TRBJ1-2
TGTGCCGGCAGTCCTGGCGCACAGACCGTCTACAATGAGCAGTTCTTC,CAGSPGAQTVYNEQFF,.,TRBV27,.,TRBJ2-1
TGTGCCAGCAGTTTCCGAAGGCGAACGGGTGGCACCGGGGAGCTGTTTTTT,CASSFRRRTGGTGELFF,.,TRBV27,.,TRBJ2-2
TGTGCCAGCAGCTTGTTCAGGGAGGGTGGCTACACCTTC,CASSLFREGGYTF,.,TRBV7-2,.,TRBJ1-2
TGTGCCAGCGGCCTGAGACAGGCTTCTTCGGAGCAGTACTTC,CASGLRQASSEQYF,.,TRBV28,.,TRBJ2-7
TGTGCCAGCAGCTTCGGACTAGCTAAATCCACAGATACGCAGTATTTT,CASSFGLAKSTDTQYF,TRBD2,TRBV5-4,.,TRBJ2-3
TGCGCCAGCAGCTTGAGATGGGAGACAGGGGGACACGAGCAGTACTTC,CASSLRWETGGHEQYF,TRBD1,TRBV5-1,.,TRBJ2-7
TGTGCTAGTGGTTTGACGGGGGCCGGGGAGCTGTTTTTT,CASGLTGAGELFF,.,TRBV12-5,few,TRBJ2-2
TGTGCCAGCAGTGAAGTCAGGGGTAAGCGTGGCTACACCTTC,CASSEVRGKRGYTF,.,TRBV2,.,TRBJ1-2
TGCGCCAGCAGCTTGTGGTTAGGGGAGGTCACAGATACGCAGTATTTT,CASSLWLGEVTDTQYF,.,TRBV5-1,.,TRBJ2-3
TGTGCCATCAGTGAGTCGTGGGGACAGGGAAGCACAGATACGCAGTATTTT,CAISESWGQGSTDTQYF,TRBD1,TRBV10-3,.,TRBJ2-3
TGTGCCAGCAGCTTACGGGACAGCTACAATGAGCAGTTCTTC,CASSLRDSYNEQFF,TRBD1,TRBV7-3,.,TRBJ2-1
TGTGCCGGTGGGGGAGGGTTATATCAGCCCCAGCATTTT,CAGGGGLYQPQHF,.,TRBV6-6,once,TRBJ1-5
TGTGCCAGCAGCCGACAGACAGGCTCCAACACCGGGGAGCTGTTTTTT,CASSRQTGSNTGELFF,.,TRBV11-3,.,TRBJ2-2
TGTGCCAGCAGCTCGGGAGGCTATGGCTACACCTTC,CASSSGGYGYTF,.,TRBV9,.,TRBJ1-2
TGCGCCAGCAGCCGAACGTTCCAGGGGGAAGGAGATACGCAGTATTTT,CASSRTFQGEGDTQYF,TRBD1,TRBV4-3,.,TRBJ2-3
TGTGCCAGCAGTCACGGGGGGGCTGGGCCCCAGCATTTT,CASSHGGAGPQHF,.,TRBV25-1,.,TRBJ1-5
TGTGCCATCAGTGAAGGGGCCAATACGCAGTATTTT,CAISEGANTQYF,.,TRBV10-3,.,TRBJ2-3
TGTGCCAGCAGCTTACAAGGGGGGGCGTGGGAGACCCAGTACTTC,CASSLQGGAWETQYF,.,TRBV7-2,.,TRBJ2-5
TGCGCCAGCAGAGTTCGGGCAGTCAGGGAGGGTGGCTACACCTTC,CASRVRAVREGGYTF,.,TRBV5-1,.,TRBJ1-2
TGTGCCAGCAGCCGCGAGCCCGCCTACGAGCAGTACTTC,CASSREPAYEQYF,.,TRBV7-3,.,TRBJ2-7
TGTGCCAGTACCCCTGGGGGGGGACGTACGAACACCGGGGAGCTGTTTTTT,CASTPGGGRTNTGELFF,TRBD2,TRBV19,once,TRBJ2-2
TGTGCCAGCAGCCCGACAGGGCGGGGAAACACCATATATTTT,CASSPTGRGNTIYF,TRBD1,TRBV7-2,.,TRBJ1-3
TGTGCCAGCAGCCAGACGGGGGTTGTTTATGGGACAGATACGCAGTATTTT,CASSQTGVVYGTDTQYF,.,TRBV7-2,few,TRBJ2-3
TGTGCCAGCAGCTTAGGGGCGTTGAATGAAGCTTTCTTT,CASSLGALNEAFF,.,TRBV7-9,.,TRBJ1-1